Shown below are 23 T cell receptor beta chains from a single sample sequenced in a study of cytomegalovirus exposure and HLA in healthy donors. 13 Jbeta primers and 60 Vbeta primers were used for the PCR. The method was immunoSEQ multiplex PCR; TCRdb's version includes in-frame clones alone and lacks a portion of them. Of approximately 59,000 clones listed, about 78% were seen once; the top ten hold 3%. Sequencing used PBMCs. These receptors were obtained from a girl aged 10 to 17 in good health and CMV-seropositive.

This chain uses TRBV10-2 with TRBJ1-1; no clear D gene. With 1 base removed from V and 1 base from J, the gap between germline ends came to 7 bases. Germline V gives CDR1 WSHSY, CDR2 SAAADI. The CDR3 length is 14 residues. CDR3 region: CASSEWRANTEAFF. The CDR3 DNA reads TGCGCCAGCAGTGAGTGGAGGGCGAACACTGAAGCTTTCTTT.

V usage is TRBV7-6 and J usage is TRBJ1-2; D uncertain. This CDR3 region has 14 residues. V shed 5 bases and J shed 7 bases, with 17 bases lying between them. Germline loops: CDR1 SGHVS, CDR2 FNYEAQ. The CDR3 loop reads CASSAGGSSSGYTF. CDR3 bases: TGTGCCAGCAGCGCTGGCGGTAGTTCAAGTGGCTACACCTTC.

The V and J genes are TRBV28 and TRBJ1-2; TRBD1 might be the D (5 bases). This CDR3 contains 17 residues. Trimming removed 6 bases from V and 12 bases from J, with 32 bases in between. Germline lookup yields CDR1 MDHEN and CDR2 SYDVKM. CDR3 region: CASRPPRGAAKVLGDTF. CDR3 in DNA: TGTGCCAGCAGACCTCCCCGCGGGGCGGCGAAGGTATTGGGCGACACCTTC.

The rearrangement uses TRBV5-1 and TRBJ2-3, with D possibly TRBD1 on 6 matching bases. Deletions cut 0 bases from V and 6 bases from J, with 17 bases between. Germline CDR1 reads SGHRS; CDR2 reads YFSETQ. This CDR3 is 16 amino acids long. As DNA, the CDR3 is TGCGCCAGCAGCTTGGCCGCCGGACAGCCTGTGGATACGCAGTATTTT. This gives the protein CASSLAAGQPVDTQYF.

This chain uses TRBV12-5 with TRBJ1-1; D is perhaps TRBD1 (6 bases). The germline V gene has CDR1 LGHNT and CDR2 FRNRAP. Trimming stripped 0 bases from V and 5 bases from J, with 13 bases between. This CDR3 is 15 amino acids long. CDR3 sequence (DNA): TGTGCTAGTGGTTTGGTACAGGGAATGGGAACTGAAGCTTTCTTT. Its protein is CASGLVQGMGTEAFF.

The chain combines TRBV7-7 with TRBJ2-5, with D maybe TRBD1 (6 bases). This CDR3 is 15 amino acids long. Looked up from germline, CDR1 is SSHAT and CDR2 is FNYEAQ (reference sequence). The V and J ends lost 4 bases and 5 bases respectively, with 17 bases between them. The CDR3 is CASSSGDGTWETQYF. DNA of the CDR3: TGTGCCAGCAGCTCAGGGGACGGAACCTGGGAGACCCAGTACTTC.

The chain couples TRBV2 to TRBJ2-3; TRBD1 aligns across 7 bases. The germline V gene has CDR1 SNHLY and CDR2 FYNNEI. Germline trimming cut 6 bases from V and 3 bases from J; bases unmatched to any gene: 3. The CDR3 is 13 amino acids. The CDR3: CASRGDSTDTQYF. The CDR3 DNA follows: TGTGCCAGCAGGGGGGACAGTACAGATACGCAGTATTTT.

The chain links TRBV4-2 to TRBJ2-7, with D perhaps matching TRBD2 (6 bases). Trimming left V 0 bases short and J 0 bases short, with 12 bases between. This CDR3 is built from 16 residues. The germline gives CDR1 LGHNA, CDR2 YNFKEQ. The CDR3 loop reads CASSQDISGASYEQYF. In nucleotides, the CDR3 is TGTGCCAGCAGCCAAGATATTTCGGGAGCCTCCTACGAGCAGTACTTC.

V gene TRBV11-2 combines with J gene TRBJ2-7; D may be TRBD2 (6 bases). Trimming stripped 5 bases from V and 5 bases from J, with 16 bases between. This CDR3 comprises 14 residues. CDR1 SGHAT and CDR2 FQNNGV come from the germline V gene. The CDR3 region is CASSRRWTINEQYF. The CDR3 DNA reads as TGTGCCAGCAGCCGGCGGTGGACTATTAACGAGCAGTACTTC.

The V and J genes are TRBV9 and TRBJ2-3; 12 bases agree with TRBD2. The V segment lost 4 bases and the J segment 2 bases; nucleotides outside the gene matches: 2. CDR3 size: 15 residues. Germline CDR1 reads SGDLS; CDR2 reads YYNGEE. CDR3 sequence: CASSRTSGITDTQYF. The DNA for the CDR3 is TGTGCCAGCAGCCGGACTAGCGGGATCACAGATACGCAGTATTTT. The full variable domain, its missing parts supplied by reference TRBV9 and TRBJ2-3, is DSGVTQTPKHLITATGQRVTLRCSPRSGDLSVYWYQQSLDQGLQFLIQYYNGEERAKGNILERFSAQQFPDLHSELNLSSLELGDSALYFCASSRTSGITDTQYFGPGTRLTVL.

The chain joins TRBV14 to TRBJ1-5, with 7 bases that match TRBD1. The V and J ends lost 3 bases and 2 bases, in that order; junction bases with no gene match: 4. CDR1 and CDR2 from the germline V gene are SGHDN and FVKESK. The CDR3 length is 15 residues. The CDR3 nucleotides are TGTGCCAGCAGCCAGGGCAGGGGGGGCAATCAGCCCCAGCATTTT. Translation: CASSQGRGGNQPQHF.

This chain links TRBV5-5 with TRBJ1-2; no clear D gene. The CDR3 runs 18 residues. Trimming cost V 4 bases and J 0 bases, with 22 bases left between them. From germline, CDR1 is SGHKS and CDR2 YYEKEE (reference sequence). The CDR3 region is CASSRSHLTRVSNYGYTF. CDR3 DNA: TGTGCCAGCAGCCGATCGCACCTAACTCGAGTCTCTAACTATGGCTACACCTTC.

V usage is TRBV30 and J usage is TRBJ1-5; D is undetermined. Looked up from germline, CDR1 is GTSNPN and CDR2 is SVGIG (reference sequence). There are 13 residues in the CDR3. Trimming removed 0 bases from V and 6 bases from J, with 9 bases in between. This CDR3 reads CAWSVHNVQPQHF. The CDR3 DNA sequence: TGTGCCTGGAGTGTACATAACGTTCAGCCCCAGCATTTT.

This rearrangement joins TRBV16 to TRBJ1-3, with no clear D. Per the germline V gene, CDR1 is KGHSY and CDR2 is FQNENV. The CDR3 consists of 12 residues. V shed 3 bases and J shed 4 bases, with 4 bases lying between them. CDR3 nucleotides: TGTGCCAGCAGCCACAGGGGAAACACCATATATTTT. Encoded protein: CASSHRGNTIYF.

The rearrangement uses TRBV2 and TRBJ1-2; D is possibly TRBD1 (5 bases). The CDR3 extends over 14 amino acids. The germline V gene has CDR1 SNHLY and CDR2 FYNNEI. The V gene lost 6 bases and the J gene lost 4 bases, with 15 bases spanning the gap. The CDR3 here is CASSRDSGLYGYTF. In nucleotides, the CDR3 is TGTGCCAGCAGCCGGGACTCCGGCCTCTATGGCTACACCTTC.

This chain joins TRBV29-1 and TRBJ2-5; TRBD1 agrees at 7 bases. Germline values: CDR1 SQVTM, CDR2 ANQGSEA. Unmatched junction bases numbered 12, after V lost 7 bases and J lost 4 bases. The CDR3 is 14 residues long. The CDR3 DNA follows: TGCAGCGGTAAGGGGGCACTAGGAGGAGAGACCCAGTACTTC. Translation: CSGKGALGGETQYF.

The CDR3 loop is CASSQERVFSYEQYF. The CDR3 nucleotides are TGTGCCAGCAGCCAAGAGCGCGTATTCTCCTACGAGCAGTACTTC. V is TRBV14 and J is TRBJ2-7, with D hard to call. CDR1 and CDR2 from the germline V gene are SGHDN and FVKESK. CDR3 length equals 15 residues. V lost 0 bases and J lost 0, with 9 bases in between.

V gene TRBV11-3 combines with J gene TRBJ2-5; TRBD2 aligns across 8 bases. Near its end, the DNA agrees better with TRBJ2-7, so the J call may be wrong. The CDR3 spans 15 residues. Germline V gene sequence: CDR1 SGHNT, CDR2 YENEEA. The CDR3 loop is CASSLMTSAGGEQYF. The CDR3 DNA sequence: TGTGCCAGCAGCTTAATGACTAGCGCCGGGGGCGAGCAGTACTTC.

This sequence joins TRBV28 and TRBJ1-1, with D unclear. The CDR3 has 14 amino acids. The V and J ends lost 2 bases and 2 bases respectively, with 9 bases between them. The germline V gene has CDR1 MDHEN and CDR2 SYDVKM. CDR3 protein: CASSLEAGNTEAFF. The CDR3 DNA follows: TGTGCCAGCAGTTTAGAAGCGGGTAACACTGAAGCTTTCTTT.

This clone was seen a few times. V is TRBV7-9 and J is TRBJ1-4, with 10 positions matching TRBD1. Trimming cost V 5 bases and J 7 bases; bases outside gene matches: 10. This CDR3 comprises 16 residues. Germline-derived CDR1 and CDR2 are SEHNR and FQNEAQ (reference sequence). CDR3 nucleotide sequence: TGTGCCAGCAGCCTTTTCCCGGGACAGGGGCCTGAAAAACTGTTTTTT. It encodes CASSLFPGQGPEKLFF.

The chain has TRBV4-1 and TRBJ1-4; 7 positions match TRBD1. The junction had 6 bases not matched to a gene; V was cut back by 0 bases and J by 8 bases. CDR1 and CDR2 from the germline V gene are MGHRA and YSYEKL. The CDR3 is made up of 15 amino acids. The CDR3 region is CASSQEGQKVEKLFF. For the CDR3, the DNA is TGCGCCAGCAGCCAAGAGGGACAGAAGGTAGAAAAACTGTTTTTT.

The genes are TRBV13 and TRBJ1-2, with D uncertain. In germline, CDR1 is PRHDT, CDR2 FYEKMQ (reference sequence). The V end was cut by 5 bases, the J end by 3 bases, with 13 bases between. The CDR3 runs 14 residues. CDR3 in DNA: TGTGCCAGCAGCCGGACTAATCCTTACTATGGCTACACCTTC. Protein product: CASSRTNPYYGYTF.

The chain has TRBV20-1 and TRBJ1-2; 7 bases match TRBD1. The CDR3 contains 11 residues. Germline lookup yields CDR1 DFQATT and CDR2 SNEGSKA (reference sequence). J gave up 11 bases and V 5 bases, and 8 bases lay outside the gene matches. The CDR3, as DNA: TGCAGTGCTTCGACAGGGATTCTTTACACCTTC. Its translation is CSASTGILYTF.